This entry lists 25 T cell receptor beta chains sequenced from one sample in a study of blood T cell repertoires in COVID-19. TCRdb's copy holds only in-frame clones and misses some; the assay was immunoSEQ multiplex PCR. The table includes roughly 140,000 clones, approximately 87% detected once. The specimen was peripheral blood. Receptors were obtained from a woman in her thirties or forties with acute or convalescent COVID-19.

This chain uses TRBV7-9 with TRBJ1-2, with TRBD1 identical over 10 bases. The J segment lost 4 bases and the V segment lost 7 bases, leaving 6 bases of the junction unmatched. The germline V gene has CDR1 SEHNR and CDR2 FQNEAQ (reference sequence). CDR3 length: 14 residues. The CDR3 spells CASKTGGDLYGYTF. The CDR3 DNA reads TGTGCCAGCAAGACAGGGGGCGATCTCTATGGCTACACCTTC. The variable domain in full, completed from reference TRBV7-9 and TRBJ1-2, reads DTGVSQNPRHKITKRGQNVTFRCDPISEHNRLYWYRQTLGQGPEFLTYFQNEAQLEKSRLLSDRFSAERPKGSFSTLEIQRTEQGDSAMYLCASKTGGDLYGYTFGSGTRLTVV.

The rearrangement uses TRBV7-3 and TRBJ1-1; D perhaps matches TRBD1 (6 bases). Trimming took off 3 bases at V and 7 bases at J, with 12 bases between the two ends. Germline V lookup: CDR1 SGHTA, CDR2 FQGTGA. This CDR3 contains 13 residues. The CDR3 sequence is CASSLRGTHEAFF. CDR3 in DNA: TGTGCCAGCAGCTTGAGGGGGACCCATGAAGCTTTCTTT. The full variable domain, its missing parts supplied by reference TRBV7-3 and TRBJ1-1, is GAGVSQTPSNKVTEKGKYVELRCDPISGHTALYWYRQSLGQGPEFLIYFQGTGAADDSGLPNDRFFAVRPEGSVSTLKIQRTERGDSAVYLCASSLRGTHEAFFGQGTRLTVV.

V is TRBV7-2 and J is TRBJ2-3, with 8 positions matching TRBD2. V trimming: 5 bases; J trimming: 2 bases; junction bases outside the gene matches: 15. In germline, CDR1 is SGHTA, CDR2 FQGNSA. The CDR3 is made up of 18 amino acids. CDR3 nucleotide sequence: TGTGCCAGCAGCCGGACTGGGGTGGGGCGGGGGGCCACAGATACGCAGTATTTT. Translating gives CASSRTGVGRGATDTQYF.

The chain recombines TRBV18 with TRBJ1-1, with 7 bases matching TRBD1. The J segment lost 7 bases and the V segment lost 6 bases, leaving 17 bases of the junction unmatched. The germline CDR1 and CDR2 sequences are KGHSH and LQKENI. This CDR3 is built from 16 residues. The CDR3 sequence is CASSPPVGTESSEAFF. The CDR3 DNA follows: TGTGCCAGCTCGCCCCCCGTCGGGACAGAGAGTAGTGAAGCTTTCTTT.

The chain carries TRBV24-1 and TRBJ2-7; 7 positions match TRBD2. Germline values: CDR1 KGHDR, CDR2 SFDVKD. The V segment lost 4 bases and the J segment 0 bases; nucleotides outside the gene matches: 8. The CDR3 runs to 16 residues. The CDR3, as DNA: TGTGCCACCAGTGACCCTGGAGCGGGGAACTCCTACGAGCAGTACTTC. Protein sequence: CATSDPGAGNSYEQYF.

The chain has TRBV5-4 and TRBJ1-1; the match to TRBD1 covers 10 bases. The V gene's germline CDR1 is SGHNT and CDR2 YYREEE (reference sequence). V shed 5 bases, J shed 4 bases, and the junction held 5 bases outside the gene matches. This CDR3 comprises 14 residues. For the CDR3, the DNA is TGTGCCAGCAGGGCGACAGGGGGCAGCACTGAAGCTTTCTTT. It yields the protein CASRATGGSTEAFF.

This clone has only one observation. DNA for the CDR3: TGTGCCAGCAAGTTTAGGGGTAAGGAGTCACCCCTCCACTTT. Protein: CASKFRGKESPLHF. The chain uses TRBV27 and TRBJ1-6; D may be TRBD1 (5 bases). The CDR3 is 14 amino acids. Trimming shortened V by 7 bases and J by 10 bases, and 17 bases separated the two germline ends. CDR1 is MNHEY, CDR2 SMNVEV, per germline (reference sequence).

CDR3 sequence (DNA): TGTGCCAGCACGCAGCACCCGGGGATAGATACGCAGTATTTT. Its translation is CASTQHPGIDTQYF. The chain combines TRBV7-2 with TRBJ2-3, with TRBD2 as a possible D gene (5 bases). The CDR3 loop spans 14 amino acids. The germline V gene encodes CDR1 SGHTA and CDR2 FQGNSA. Trimming pared 7 bases from V and 5 bases from J, leaving 16 bases between.

The V call is TRBV9, the J call TRBJ2-7; 9 bases map to TRBD2. V lost 2 bases to trimming and J lost 4 bases; unmatched junction nucleotides: 7. The CDR3 runs to 15 residues. CDR1 SGDLS and CDR2 YYNGEE come from the germline V gene. CDR3 DNA sequence: TGTGCCAGCAGCGTGGGAGGGACTAGCCAGTACGAGCAGTACTTC. Encoded protein: CASSVGGTSQYEQYF.

J is TRBJ2-6 and V is TRBV29-1; no reliable D call. V dropped 8 bases and J dropped 2 bases, with 22 bases sitting between them. The CDR3 covers 17 residues. The germline V gene encodes CDR1 SQVTM and CDR2 ANQGSEA. In DNA, the CDR3 is TGCAGCTCCCTGTTTTGGCAGAAAGATGCTGGGGCCAACGTCCTGACTTTC. This translates into CSSLFWQKDAGANVLTF.

This rearrangement joins TRBV19 to TRBJ1-2; TRBD1 might be the D (5 bases). The CDR3 is made up of 15 amino acids. Trimming removed 10 bases at V and 4 bases at J, with 22 bases between. CDR1 and CDR2 (germline): LNHDA, SQIVND (reference sequence). The CDR3 DNA is TGTGCCACCGGGGGTCTGGTCGATGGCTCCTATGGCTACACCTTC. Protein sequence: CATGGLVDGSYGYTF. The full variable domain, rest sourced from reference TRBV19 and TRBJ1-2, is DGGITQSPKYLFRKEGQNVTLSCEQNLNHDAMYWYRQDPGQGLRLIYYSQIVNDFQKGDIAEGYSVSREKKESFPLTVTSAQKNPTAFYLCATGGLVDGSYGYTFGSGTRLTVV.

The chain combines TRBV5-8 with TRBJ1-5; 7 bases are shared with TRBD1. With 0 bases clipped from V and 2 bases from J, the junction kept 5 bases outside the gene matches. This CDR3 is 16 amino acids long. Germline V gene data show CDR1 as SGHTS and CDR2 as YDEGEE. The CDR3 here is CASSLDFGQGNQPQHF. As DNA, the CDR3 is TGTGCCAGCAGCTTGGATTTCGGACAGGGCAATCAGCCCCAGCATTTT.

This chain uses TRBV10-3 with TRBJ1-1; TRBD1 is a possible D gene (5 bases). The CDR3 sequence is 14 residues long. The ends were cut back, 6 bases at V and 0 bases at J, with 11 bases in the middle. CDR1 is ENHRY and CDR2 is SYGVKD in the germline V gene. The CDR3 loop reads CAIRDSFMNTEAFF. Written as DNA, the CDR3 is TGTGCCATCAGAGACAGTTTCATGAACACTGAAGCTTTCTTT.

This chain links TRBV5-6 with TRBJ2-7; 15 nucleotides align to TRBD2. The germline gives CDR1 SGHDT, CDR2 YYEEEE. CDR3 length: 16 amino acids. The trim removed 4 bases at V and 4 bases at J, leaving 6 bases unmatched. The CDR3 reads CASSAGLAGGIYEQYF. CDR3 DNA sequence: TGTGCCAGCAGCGCGGGACTAGCGGGAGGAATTTACGAGCAGTACTTC.

The V and J genes are TRBV7-2 and TRBJ1-3; 8 positions agree with TRBD1. V trimming: 4 bases; J trimming: 3 bases; junction bases outside the gene matches: 5. The CDR3 is 15 amino acids. Germline V gene data show CDR1 as SGHTA and CDR2 as FQGNSA. This chain's CDR3 is CASSSDRGHGNTIYF. The CDR3 nucleotides are TGTGCCAGCAGCTCCGACAGGGGACATGGAAACACCATATATTTT. The full variable domain, in which reference TRBV7-2 and TRBJ1-3 provide the parts outside the CDR3, is GAGVSQSPSNKVTEKGKDVELRCDPISGHTALYWYRQSLGQGLEFLIYFQGNSAPDKSGLPSDRFSAERTGGSVSTLTIQRTQQEDSAVYLCASSSDRGHGNTIYFGEGSWLTVV.

This clone was detected only once. The rearrangement joins TRBV7-9 to TRBJ1-1, with D perhaps matching TRBD1 (6 bases). Trimming removed 5 bases from V and 6 bases from J, with 13 bases in between. Per germline, CDR1 SEHNR and CDR2 FQNEAQ (reference sequence). There are 13 residues in the CDR3. CDR3 coding DNA: TGTGCCAGCAGCCAACAGGGTTTCGCTGAAGCTTTCTTT. This gives the protein CASSQQGFAEAFF.

The genes are TRBV30 and TRBJ2-5, with D tentatively TRBD2 (5 bases). Deletions cut 0 bases from V and 10 bases from J, with 9 bases between. The CDR3 is 11 residues long. Germline CDR1 reads GTSNPN; CDR2 reads SVGIG (reference sequence). CDR3 region: CAWSVGRDQYF. CDR3 sequence (DNA): TGTGCCTGGAGTGTAGGCCGGGACCAGTACTTC.

The chain uses TRBV9 and TRBJ2-7, with TRBD2 as a possible D gene (5 bases). The CDR3 length is 13 residues. Germline V gene data show CDR1 as SGDLS and CDR2 as YYNGEE. The ends were cut back, 0 bases at V and 7 bases at J, with 11 bases in the middle. The CDR3 DNA reads as TGTGCCAGCAGCGTAGACGGTCCGGGGGAGCAGTACTTC. Amino acids: CASSVDGPGEQYF. Full variable domain (missing parts from reference TRBV9 and TRBJ2-7): DSGVTQTPKHLITATGQRVTLRCSPRSGDLSVYWYQQSLDQGLQFLIQYYNGEERAKGNILERFSAQQFPDLHSELNLSSLELGDSALYFCASSVDGPGEQYFGPGTRLTVT.

This chain links TRBV7-9 with TRBJ2-7; 8 positions agree with TRBD1. There are 17 residues in the CDR3. Germline values: CDR1 SEHNR, CDR2 FQNEAQ (reference sequence). Trimming removed 0 bases from V and 4 bases from J; junction bases left unmatched: 11. The CDR3 DNA follows: TGTGCCAGCAGCTTAGCTCAGGGGGCGCCCAGTTGGTACGAGCAGTACTTC. The encoded protein is CASSLAQGAPSWYEQYF.

This rearrangement joins TRBV7-9 to TRBJ1-2; D gene uncertain. The CDR3 consists of 13 residues. CDR1 is SEHNR, CDR2 FQNEAQ, per germline (reference sequence). V gave up 5 bases and J gave up 5 bases, with 12 bases separating them. The CDR3 sequence is CASSPDMQYGYTF. The CDR3 bases are TGTGCCAGCAGCCCAGACATGCAGTATGGCTACACCTTC.

This chain connects TRBV11-1 to TRBJ2-5, with 7 bases identical to TRBD1. The CDR3 has 14 residues. Germline V gene sequence: CDR1 SGHAT, CDR2 FQDESV (reference sequence). Unmatched junction bases numbered 8, after V lost 5 bases and J lost 5 bases. CDR3 bases: TGTGCCAGCAGCACCACAGGGGCGAGGGAGACCCAGTACTTC. Protein product: CASSTTGARETQYF.

J is TRBJ2-1 and V is TRBV3-1 (or the pseudogene TRBV3-2), with a tentative D call TRBD1 (5 bases). From germline, CDR1 is LGHDT and CDR2 YNNKEL (reference sequence). The length of the CDR3 is 16 residues. The V gene lost 10 bases and the J gene lost 5 bases, with 24 bases spanning the gap. The CDR3 loop is CATSLSLGVRDNEQFF. CDR3 nucleotides: TGTGCCACCTCTCTATCCCTAGGGGTGCGAGACAATGAGCAGTTCTTC.

The chain has TRBV4-3 and TRBJ2-3, with D possibly being TRBD1 (9 bases). Looked up from germline, CDR1 is LGHNA and CDR2 is YSLEER. Deletions cut 1 base from V and 1 base from J, with 15 bases between. This CDR3 is built from 17 residues. The CDR3 spells CASSQGGRTGGTDTQYF. In nucleotides, the CDR3 is TGCGCCAGCAGCCAAGGCGGGAGGACAGGGGGCACAGATACGCAGTATTTT.

The CDR3 DNA follows: TGTGCCAGCTCACCACCGGCACGGGAGGAAAAACTGTTTTTT. Translating it yields CASSPPAREEKLFF. V is TRBV18 and J is TRBJ1-4; D ambiguous. The CDR3 length is 14 residues. Between the trimmed V and J ends, which lost 0 bases and 8 bases, there was a span of 10 bases. Looked up from germline, CDR1 is KGHSH and CDR2 is LQKENI.

The rearrangement joins TRBV19 to TRBJ1-1; D is ambiguous. CDR3 length equals 13 residues. Trimming shortened V by 2 bases and J by 1 base, and 5 bases separated the two germline ends. Germline CDR1 reads LNHDA; CDR2 reads SQIVND (reference sequence). The DNA for the CDR3 is TGTGCCAGTAGTATATCCAAGAACACTGAAGCTTTCTTT. This gives the protein CASSISKNTEAFF.